One sample yielded the 11 T cell receptor beta chains listed below, sequenced in a study of graft-versus-host responses after intestinal transplantation. Sequenced by immunoSEQ multiplex PCR; TCRdb stores in-frame clones only, minus some. The sample yields about 7,400 clones, 55% to 70% seen once. Processing was applied to graft tissue in order to liberate intraepithelial and lamina propria lymphocytes. This material consisted of ileum tissue, taken roughly eight months after intestinal transplantation. The receptor source for this set is a human patient who received an intestinal transplant, so some T cells may come from the graft donor.

The chain recombines TRBV2 with TRBJ2-5; no reliable D call. This CDR3 region has 13 residues. The germline V and J ends were trimmed by 1 base and 2 bases, with 5 bases remaining between them. Per the germline V gene, CDR1 is SNHLY and CDR2 is FYNNEI. The CDR3 nucleotides read TGTGCCAGCAGTGAAGAGAATCAAGAGACCCAGTACTTC. This encodes CASSEENQETQYF.

Concerning this clone itself: The same CDR3 is also encoded by other DNA sequences in this sample. The rearrangement links TRBV6-9 to TRBJ2-4, with D possibly matching TRBD1 (6 bases). Trimming shortened V by 5 bases and J by 2 bases, and 13 bases separated the two germline ends. The CDR3 has 15 residues. Per germline, CDR1 MNHGY and CDR2 SVAAGI. The CDR3 sequence is CASSPIRGSKNIQYF. DNA for the CDR3: TGTGCCAGCAGTCCGATCAGGGGATCCAAAAACATTCAGTACTTC.

This clone occurred a few times. CDR3 DNA sequence: TGTGCCAGCAGTCGAGGGGGCCTTTCACCCCTCCACTTT. Translation: CASSRGGLSPLHF. The chain is built from TRBV9 and TRBJ1-6; 7 positions agree with TRBD1. The CDR3 covers 13 residues. Germline-derived CDR1 and CDR2 are SGDLS and YYNGEE. Losses at the gene ends were 5 bases for V and 9 bases for J; bases not matched to a gene: 5.

The sample holds one count of this clone. The chain couples TRBV30 to TRBJ2-4, with 7 bases identical to TRBD1. CDR1 and CDR2 (germline): GTSNPN, SVGIG (reference sequence). The CDR3 is 14 residues long. With V trimmed by 0 bases and J by 1 base, 0 bases remained unmatched. CDR3 sequence (DNA): TGTGCCTGGAGTGTGGACAGGGCCAAAAACATTCAGTACTTC. It is translated as CAWSVDRAKNIQYF.

The V and J genes are TRBV2 and TRBJ2-5; the D gene is possibly TRBD1 (5 bases). This CDR3 spans 13 amino acids. V lost 7 bases and J 2 bases, leaving 11 bases between the germline ends. Germline V CDR1 and CDR2: SNHLY, FYNNEI. CDR3: CASTPDRQETQYF. CDR3 DNA sequence: TGTGCCAGCACCCCCGACAGACAAGAGACCCAGTACTTC.

The genes are TRBV27 and TRBJ1-1; D is uncertain. CDR1 and CDR2 from the germline V gene are MNHEY and SMNVEV (reference sequence). The V gene lost 9 bases and the J gene lost 5 bases, with 4 bases spanning the gap. The CDR3 covers 9 residues. The CDR3 sequence: CARGTEAFF. The CDR3 region has the DNA TGTGCCAGGGGGACTGAAGCTTTCTTT.

The chain is built from TRBV21-1 and TRBJ2-7. TRBV21-1 constitutes a pseudogene. The CDR3 covers 12 residues. The CDR3 DNA reads as TGTGCCAGCAGCAGCTTCCCCTACGAGCAGTACGTC. It is translated as CASSSFPYEQYV.

By frequency in the sample, this clone is medium-sized (0.01 to 0.1%). The chain uses TRBV5-1 and TRBJ1-3, with TRBD1 as a possible D gene (5 bases). Germline CDR1 reads SGHRS; CDR2 reads YFSETQ. Trimming left V 0 bases short and J 7 bases short, with 29 bases between. The CDR3 loop spans 20 amino acids. The CDR3 region is CASSLASVRDGLRSGNTIYF. The CDR3 DNA sequence: TGCGCCAGCAGCTTGGCCTCAGTCAGGGACGGACTTCGCAGCGGGAACACCATATATTTT.

This clone was counted a few times. The rearrangement links TRBV27 to TRBJ2-7, with 14 bases that match TRBD2. Germline lookup yields CDR1 MNHEY and CDR2 SMNVEV (reference sequence). Losses at the gene ends were 5 bases for V and 2 bases for J; bases not matched to a gene: 2. The CDR3 loop spans 15 amino acids. The CDR3 loop reads CASSTTSGGAYEQYV. The DNA for the CDR3 is TGTGCCAGCAGTACGACTAGCGGGGGGGCCTACGAGCAGTACGTC.

This clone was detected only a few times. Written as DNA, the CDR3 is TGTGCCAGCAGCGACCGGATTGGGACAGAAAAACTGTTTTTT. It specifies CASSDRIGTEKLFF. The chain links TRBV7-2 to TRBJ1-4; the D gene is possibly TRBD1 (6 bases). Germline V lookup: CDR1 SGHTA, CDR2 FQGNSA. The CDR3 length is 14 residues. V lost 5 bases and J 8 bases, leaving 15 bases between the germline ends.

With respect to this clone: Distinct nucleotide sequences in the sample also encode this CDR3. The chain links TRBV9 to TRBJ2-3; 12 bases line up with TRBD2. In germline, CDR1 is SGDLS, CDR2 YYNGEE. The CDR3 spans 16 residues. Unmatched junction bases numbered 2, after V lost 0 bases and J lost 3 bases. CDR3 region: CASSVVLAGGTDTQYF. DNA for the CDR3: TGTGCCAGCAGCGTAGTACTAGCGGGGGGAACAGATACGCAGTATTTT.